This T cell receptor beta chain emerged from a study of CD8 T cells in ankylosing spondylitis. General observations from the study: Several of the motif variants were reported before in synovial fluid and blood from reactive arthritis. The study identified a TCR beta motif of under ten highly homologous variants that appeared characteristic of ankylosing spondylitis blood.

CDR3 size: 15 residues. Germline V CDR1 and CDR2: SEHNR, FQNEAQ (reference sequence). Trimming cost V 5 bases and J 9 bases, with 20 bases left between them. This clonotype was seen ten or more times. Its specificity is not known. TCRdb ran MiXCR on the 5' RACE reads and lists one entry per CDR3 protein. Of about 460,000 distinct CDR3 sequences in the sample, approximately 5.3% were seen once. This TCR came from a male donor with ankylosing spondylitis. The sequencing input was blood, either unsorted or a sorted T cell fraction (not recorded which). This chain links TRBV7-9 with TRBJ2-1; the D gene is possibly TRBD2 (6 bases). This chain's CDR3 is CASSEPLSGDSEQFF. The CDR3 DNA follows: TGTGCCAGCAGCGAACCACTGTCGGGAGACAGTGAGCAGTTCTTC.